This TCR beta chain was retrieved from a study of T cells in Graves' hyperthyroidism and ophthalmopathy (dated by TCRdb to the late 2010s). In the study overall: Peripheral blood samples were taken at initial diagnosis, before any treatment was given. A discovery cohort of about a hundred patients, 43 with Graves' ophthalmopathy and roughly 59 with stable Graves' hyperthyroidism, was used to find distinguishing TCR V-J signatures. An independent validation cohort of 18 to 20 hyperthyroidism patients and roughly 16 patients who later progressed to ophthalmopathy tested prospective prediction of ophthalmopathy. The 95 to 100 discovery patients were randomly divided into training and test sets at a 7:3 ratio. The study also compared thyroid tissue and blood T-cell repertoires from roughly 6 Graves' hyperthyroidism patients. After blood sampling, hyperthyroidism patients were treated with methimazole at a starting dose of 30 mg daily, and ophthalmopathy patients were treated with high-dose intravenous methylprednisolone. According to the paper, TCR Vbeta CDR3 sequencing was carried out on 135 peripheral blood samples, which came from over 40 ophthalmopathy, under 85 hyperthyroidism and approximately 17 progressor patients. General conclusions and limits of the study: In validation, progression to ophthalmopathy was predicted by the model with roughly 71% sensitivity and roughly 76% specificity, a median of approximately 6.5 months before onset. Sample size was not statistically predetermined, and investigators were not blinded to group allocation. A model built on a 13 V-J signature distinguished ophthalmopathy from stable hyperthyroidism, reaching 85% to 90% sensitivity and under 84% specificity in cross-validation and 80%/75% in testing. Most expanded thyroid clonotypes (frequency above 0.001) were also found in blood, which suggests that blood repertoires may mirror thyroid immune responses.

The TCR beta CDR3 regions were amplified from the RNA transcripts. For the first round of RT-PCR on the TCR CDR3, the HTBI primer set was used together with the Qiagen OneStep RT-PCR kit. A second multiplex PCR round built the libraries, followed by size selection and purification. Sequencing of the libraries was done on an Illumina HiSeq2000 using paired-end 100 bp reads. For the original study's pipeline: SOAPnuke was used to process the raw data, with reads discarded if the reads contained adapters or uncalled bases, had a mean Phred below 15, or lacked an exact constant-primer or identifier match. COPE v1.2.5 was used to merge high-quality paired reads, and clonotypes were defined as unique nucleotide sequences. Clonotypes were aligned to IMGT TRBV, TRBD and TRBJ reference segments using MiTCR v1.1. Analysis was restricted to V-J combinations with a frequency above 0.0001, which covered about 99% of repertoires. A TCS score was defined as the ratio of F50 (clonal expansion) to E x V (chaos), with BLOSUM62-based TCRdist applied between CDR3 peptides within each V-J. Welch's t-statistics and random forest reduced fewer than 600 V-J features to roughly 13, which were used in a naive Bayes classifier (R e1071). Using fastp at Q25 and MiXCR, TCRdb reprocessed the public reads and kept productive beta chains. For every CDR3 protein sequence, its rows merge into one entry that carries the most common genes and DNA. The authors' filters were not applied to this entry. The sample includes 250,000 to 350,000 distinct CDR3 sequences, with 20% to 25% observed a single time. The ten most abundant clones make up over 55% of the sample.

In the ophthalmopathy patients, disease was moderately to severely active, with a Clinical Activity Score of 3 or more, a NOSPECS grade of 4 or more, and a duration of less than 3 months. Any patient with an uncontrolled infection, another autoimmune disease, pregnancy or lactation was excluded. Diagnoses were based on clinical symptoms, serum thyroxine and TRAb, thyroid ultrasound and orbital computed tomography. PBMCs were isolated from about 9.2 ml of fresh peripheral blood by Ficoll-Paque density gradient centrifugation. Total RNA was extracted with Trizol reagent, and quality was checked on an Agilent 2100 Bioanalyzer. From its cysteine to its phenylalanine, the CDR3 spans 14 amino acids. Only the CDR3 portion is preserved as DNA: 42 bases, with reading frame beginning at the first base. The V and J ends are trimmed by 5 bases and 2 bases, leaving 12 bases between them. Based on the germline V gene, the CDR1 and CDR2 sequences are ENHRY and SYGVKD.

This clonotype has a handful of counts. The antigen it binds to is not known. Base qualities are not recorded, but no much larger clone differs from it by a single base. This clonotype originated in a man under 40 with Graves' ophthalmopathy. The chain is assembled from TRBV10-3 and TRBJ1-2; a tentative D call is TRBD1 (5 bases match). The specimen was blood. The sequenced DNA: TGTGCCATCAGTCGAGGGGCCATAAACTATGGCTACACCTTC. It encodes CAISRGAINYGYTF.